This entry lists 13 T cell receptor beta chains sequenced from one sample in a study of cytomegalovirus exposure and HLA in healthy donors. With 60 Vbeta and 13 Jbeta primers, the PCR was carried out. Method: immunoSEQ multiplex PCR; TCRdb's copy keeps in-frame clones and lacks some. The sample holds about 93,000 clones, roughly 67% seen once. Sequences were obtained from PBMCs. These receptors were taken from a boy between 10 and 17 years old in good health and CMV-seropositive.

This chain connects TRBV19 to TRBJ2-5; 8 bases align to TRBD1. The CDR3 sequence is 14 residues long. Germline V gene lookup returns CDR1 LNHDA and CDR2 SQIVND (reference sequence). Trimming cost V 5 bases and J 2 bases; bases outside gene matches: 4. The CDR3 is CASSPGDRQETQYF. The CDR3, as DNA: TGTGCCAGTAGTCCCGGGGACAGGCAAGAGACCCAGTACTTC.

The CDR3 here is CSAAGREQFF. The DNA for the CDR3 is TGCAGTGCGGCGGGGAGGGAGCAGTTCTTC. This sequence joins TRBV20-1 and TRBJ2-1; possible D gene TRBD2, 6 bases. The V gene's germline CDR1 is DFQATT and CDR2 SNEGSKA (reference sequence). Trimming stripped 6 bases from V and 10 bases from J, with 10 bases between. This CDR3 has 10 amino acids.

The rearrangement joins TRBV14 to TRBJ2-1; no clear D. The CDR3 has 12 residues. Germline V gene lookup returns CDR1 SGHDN and CDR2 FVKESK. The V end was cut by 1 base, the J end by 12 bases, with 10 bases between. CDR3 coding DNA: TGTGCCAGCAGCCAAGCGCGGCTGCGGCAGTTCTTC. This sequence encodes CASSQARLRQFF.

This clone was counted only a few times. The rearrangement joins TRBV7-8 to TRBJ1-1; 10 bases line up with TRBD1. This CDR3 spans 14 amino acids. V lost 6 bases, J lost 8 bases, and 9 bases stayed unmatched. The V gene's germline CDR1 is SGHVS and CDR2 FQNEAQ. The CDR3 is CASRFRQGASEAFF. Written as DNA, the CDR3 is TGTGCCAGCAGGTTTCGACAGGGGGCTTCGGAAGCTTTCTTT.

This chain links TRBV5-6 with TRBJ1-3; possibly TRBD1 for D (6 bases). Germline CDR1 reads SGHDT; CDR2 reads YYEEEE. This CDR3 is 16 amino acids long. V shed 4 bases and J shed 0 bases, with 14 bases lying between them. CDR3 region: CASSAQGRISGNTIYF. In DNA, the CDR3 is TGTGCCAGCAGCGCACAGGGCCGCATCTCTGGAAACACCATATATTTT.

The V gene is TRBV6-4, the J gene TRBJ2-5, with D unresolved. CDR3 length: 9 residues. Germline CDR1 is MRHNA and CDR2 is SNTAGT. V dropped 8 bases and J dropped 4 bases, with 2 bases sitting between them. As DNA, the CDR3 is TGTGCCAGCCGAGAGACCCAGTACTTC. This sequence encodes CASRETQYF.

The chain has TRBV7-9 and TRBJ1-1; D ambiguous. The CDR3 loop spans 11 amino acids. Trimming pared 7 bases from V and 6 bases from J, leaving 9 bases between. CDR1 SEHNR and CDR2 FQNEAQ come from the germline V gene (reference sequence). As DNA, the CDR3 is TGTGCCAGCACCCCGGTACCTGAAGCTTTCTTT. This sequence encodes CASTPVPEAFF.

V gene TRBV9 combines with J gene TRBJ2-3; the D is unclear. This CDR3 comprises 14 residues. Germline V gives CDR1 SGDLS, CDR2 YYNGEE. V lost 4 bases, J lost 4 bases, and 13 bases lay in between. CDR3: CASSPTRLSDTQYF. Written as DNA, the CDR3 is TGTGCCAGCAGCCCGACAAGGTTATCAGATACGCAGTATTTT.

The V and J genes are TRBV9 and TRBJ1-1, with D unresolved. V lost 0 bases, J lost 4 bases, and 7 bases lay in between. Germline CDR1 is SGDLS and CDR2 is YYNGEE. This CDR3 has 13 amino acids. The CDR3 coding sequence is TGTGCCAGCAGCGTAGGAGGGATCACTGAAGCTTTCTTT. The encoded protein is CASSVGGITEAFF.

The chain couples TRBV2 to TRBJ1-6; D gene ambiguous. Germline assignment: CDR1 SNHLY and CDR2 FYNNEI. The ends were cut back, 2 bases at V and 7 bases at J, with 12 bases in the middle. The CDR3 extends over 15 amino acids. DNA of the CDR3: TGTGCCAGCAGTGAAACTCAGGTTGGCAATTCACCCCTCCACTTT. Encoded protein: CASSETQVGNSPLHF. Full variable domain (remainder filled in from reference TRBV2 and TRBJ1-6): EPEVTQTPSHQVTQMGQEVILRCVPISNHLYFYWYRQILGQKVEFLVSFYNNEISEKSEIFDDQFSVERPDGSNFTLKIRSTKLEDSAMYFCASSETQVGNSPLHFGNGTRLTVT.

The chain is built from TRBV28 and TRBJ1-5, with D unresolved. The ends were cut back, 3 bases at V and 4 bases at J, with 7 bases in the middle. The CDR3 sequence is 13 residues long. Germline assignment: CDR1 MDHEN and CDR2 SYDVKM. The CDR3 loop is CASSFRENQPQHF. The CDR3, as DNA: TGTGCCAGCAGTTTCCGGGAGAATCAGCCCCAGCATTTT. The whole variable domain, filled in from reference TRBV28 and TRBJ1-5, reads DVKVTQSSRYLVKRTGEKVFLECVQDMDHENMFWYRQDPGLGLRLIYFSYDVKMKEKGDIPEGYSVSREKKERFSLILESASTNQTSMYLCASSFRENQPQHFGDGTRLSIL.

The CDR3 DNA reads TGTGCCAGCAGCTTACGTGGTGGCCGGGGGTACGAGCAGTACTTC. Its translation: CASSLRGGRGYEQYF. V is TRBV7-7 and J is TRBJ2-7; D perhaps matches TRBD2 (6 bases). The CDR3 is 15 residues long. Trimming shortened V by 2 bases and J by 4 bases, and 15 bases separated the two germline ends. CDR1 SSHAT and CDR2 FNYEAQ come from the germline V gene (reference sequence).

As DNA, the CDR3 is TGTGCCAGCATTGGGCCAACTGAAGCTTTCTTT. It translates to CASIGPTEAFF. This chain uses TRBV6-8 with TRBJ1-1, with D unresolved. Per the germline V gene, CDR1 is MNHGY and CDR2 is SAAAGT. The CDR3 extends over 11 amino acids. Trimming removed 7 bases at V and 5 bases at J, with 8 bases between.